The subject of this entry is one TCR beta chain. The clone's antigen remains unknown. Base quality data are lacking; no much larger clone is found one base away. The cohort comprised fewer than 750 healthy bone marrow donors. All cohort members were sampled while nominally healthy, although unrecorded immune exposures were likely present. The donor tested CMV seronegative and was one of the 352 seronegative cohort members. A peripheral blood sample was collected from each donor, and TCR beta sequencing was performed on peripheral blood mononuclear cells. The Qiagen DNeasy Blood Extraction Kit was used to extract genomic DNA from the blood cell samples. Receptor libraries were prepared by the immunoSEQ multiplex PCR assay. For the multiplex PCR, a mixture combining 60 forward primers for TCR Vbeta segments and 13 reverse primers for TCR Jbeta segments was used. A multiplex PCR assay on genomic DNA amplified the CDR3 region of rearranged TCR beta genes. The Illumina HiSeq System was used to sequence the amplified TCR beta libraries as 87-base-pair reads. The paper's processing steps were these. Across the 670 or so repertoires, a later analysis counted roughly 84 million unique TCR beta chains, 8.5 million to 12 million of which were shared by at least two donors. Raw reads were error-corrected and collapsed into unique sequences with a nearest-neighbor algorithm that merged closely related sequences to remove PCR and sequencing errors. Alignment of CDR3 sequences to IMGT reference sequences was used to assign V, D and J gene segments. For a sequence to be retained, a match of at least six nucleotides was required to both a V gene segment and a J gene segment. A rearrangement was called productive if the CDR3 had no stop codons and remained in frame with V and J, and every other rearrangement was called non-productive. Following IMGT convention, CDR3 was defined as the stretch from the second conserved V-encoded cysteine to the conserved J-encoded phenylalanine. In an earlier analysis of around 640 of the donors, sequences lacking an unambiguous match to a single V gene segment were excluded. An earlier analysis of 587 of the donors classified V segments as functional when productive rearrangements were above 56.7% and as segregating when the standard deviation between donors was above 5%. A statistical classification framework was developed to diagnose cytomegalovirus status using the catalog of TCR beta chain sequences. In a later analysis, V and J genes were assigned by comparing TCR nucleotide sequences against IMGT/GENE-DB human TR gene sequences. A later analysis assigned CDR3 sequences and most-parsimonious VDJ recombination scenarios with the TCRdist pipeline. In a later analysis, every TCR beta chain was defined by the combination of its CDR3 amino acid sequence and its V-gene family, and reads without a unique V-gene family were dropped. As a way to deal with suspected cross-contamination and a sequencing artifact, a later analysis dropped 592 nucleotide sequences that were highly shared and had low generation probability. For each public chain, a later analysis derived a clonal expansion index from normalized ranks of inferred template counts within each repertoire. Generation probabilities in a later analysis came from a VDJ recombination model fitted to out-of-frame rearrangements, and those results were checked against IGoR. In a later analysis, TCR-TCR, TCR-HLA and TCR-CMV co-occurrence was scored with hypergeometric tests, and a repertoire-size bias correction was applied to TCR pairs. In a later analysis, false discovery rates were estimated by permuting HLA or CMV assignments 20 times. A later analysis grouped co-occurring TCRs with DBSCAN, adding TCRdist sequence similarity when clustering within HLA-allele-positive subsets. Repertoires with fewer than 30,000 or more than 120,000 public chains, plus five repertoires with anomalous nucleotide sharing, were excluded from co-occurrence clustering. What TCRdb holds here is the immuneACCESS table cut down to in-frame rearrangements. Part of the clones is not present; checked against another copy, under half of the missing clones reflect an unresolved V gene, and the others are unexplained. The V and J calls and clone size were taken over from that table, and D and trimming were inferred from the DNA. Within this sample are about 83,000 clones, with approximately 70% of them counted one time only. Together, the top ten hold about 7.7% of the sample.

The sample comes from a study of cytomegalovirus exposure and HLA in healthy donors (dated by TCRdb to 2016 to 2017). Context from the whole study: In an earlier analysis of several hundred of the donors, 276 Gb of sequence data and approximately 120 million unique TCR beta sequences from about 179 million T cells were reported. An earlier analysis of 587 of the donors used high-throughput TCR beta sequencing to judge whether each TCR beta V gene segment behaved as functional or pseudogenic. The study aimed to test whether cataloging public T cell receptors could reveal signatures of past pathogen exposure. Rather than drawing on any new phenotypic data, the later analysis identified candidate immune exposures from TCR beta sequences and the way those sequences occurred across donors. Class I and class II HLA loci were covered by the typing at four-digit resolution. The T cell repertoires of 666 subjects were profiled by immunosequencing and related to cytomegalovirus serostatus. Besides the first cohort of under 700 subjects, a separate validation cohort made up of roughly 130 different subjects was used. Among 300 to 450 genotyped donors of the cohort, an average of about 240,000 unique TCR beta nucleotide sequences were sequenced per donor, about a sixth of them non-productive. Alongside the repertoire data, information on donor age, sex, ethnicity and CMV serostatus was compiled. The genetic ancestry cluster associated with self-reported Caucasian donors included around 76% of the 350 to 500 genotyped donors. In a later analysis, previously published TCR beta repertoires from some 640 donors were re-analyzed and high-resolution HLA genotyping was added so that TCR occurrence patterns could be studied. An early release covering 550 to 650 HLA-typed donors comprised about 320 gigabases of sequencing data and some 79 million unique TCR sequences. To predict cytomegalovirus infection status, the study brought together high-throughput TCR immunosequencing, statistical association of individual TCRs with disease status, and machine learning. All discovery cohort repertoires had been generated using a single sequencing platform. The number of typed donors differed by locus: 629-630 for A, B, C, DRB1 and DQB1; 522 for DQA1; over 600 for DPA1; and roughly 490 for DPB1. Roughly five DR-DQ haplotypes were handled as single units for association and clustering, since linkage in the cohort was strong. A later genetic analysis used genome-wide SNP genotypes for about 60% of the roughly 670 donors, treating that subset as a discovery cohort. Overall study results and their limits: Because HLA typing was missing for some donors at each locus, association tests included only the typed subset. In a later analysis, the rate of TCR association differed among HLA loci, with DRB1 alleles having the most associated TCRs and HLA-C alleles having the fewest. A further reported finding was that TCR beta sequences accurately predicted the HLA-A and HLA-B alleles for most subjects in the first cohort. In a later analysis, most CMV-associated TCR beta chains were found to appear HLA-restricted, with HLA associations seemingly driven largely by CMV exposure. According to a later genetic analysis, donors in an Asian-associated ancestry cluster had fewer N-insertions in productive TCRs than the approximately 690-donor mean. Because counts were too low, fewer than 20 rarely observed V segments, including chromosome 9 orphons, were excluded from the earlier analysis of roughly 580 of the donors. Presence/absence analyses assumed roughly uniform sequencing depth across donors, an assumption that may not hold. A few of the identified cytomegalovirus-associated TCR beta chains were confirmed in vitro to be specific for cytomegalovirus antigens. Compared with equally common non-associated chains, HLA-associated TCR beta chains in a later analysis were more clonally expanded and had lower generation probabilities. A total of 164 TCR beta chains were listed by the study as associated with cytomegalovirus. Assigning TCR associations to individual alleles was difficult when HLA alleles, especially DR and DQ, strongly co-occurred. Linkage disequilibrium might explain the correlated functional status among segregating V segments, but an unknown experimental factor could not be excluded. V-gene and J-gene trimming of TCR beta chains was associated with a missense DCLRE1C variant in a later genetic analysis, and the association was replicated in an independent cohort. Only TCR beta chains were sequenced in this cohort, and the absence of alpha or paired-chain data limited detectable features. In a later analysis, several top co-occurrence clusters were reported to appear linked to parvovirus B19, influenza, CMV and Epstein-Barr virus. A cluster of highly shared sequence variants was judged likely to represent a technical artifact of the sequencing pipeline. Immune exposure information for the cohort was limited to CMV serostatus. The classifier was reported to diagnose cytomegalovirus status with high specificity and sensitivity in both the original cohort and the validation cohort. An earlier analysis of around 540 of the donors showed that most TCR beta V segments appeared in productive rearrangements either about 87% or about 30% of the time, which broadly matched IMGT annotations. According to the authors, the approach could potentially be generalized to other disease states and immunological phenotypes. Most TCR sequences were observed very rarely across donors, whereas some public TCRs were present in many individuals. A later analysis associated 16,951 TCR beta sequences with specific HLA alleles at a false discovery rate of 0.05. Because the 87-base-pair reads could not distinguish some IMGT-functional V segments, including TRBV6-2 and TRBV6-3, those segments were excluded.

CDR1 and CDR2 are read off the germline V gene as SGHVS and FQNEAQ. V and J are truncated by 5 bases and 8 bases respectively, leaving an intervening sequence of 23 bases. The CDR3 numbers 16 residues from cysteine through phenylalanine. Just CDR3 DNA is preserved here, 48 bases in frame from base 1. Sequences were obtained from PBMCs. The sequence links TRBV7-8 to TRBJ2-3; perhaps TRBD1 is the D gene, with 6 bases matching. The TCR was taken from a man aged 55 to 70 in good health and CMV-seronegative. The CDR3 protein: CASSQTPPILRGTQYF. The DNA is TGTGCCAGCAGCCAGACTCCCCCTATCCTCAGGGGTACGCAGTATTTT. When the CDR3 is completed using the reference TRBV7-8 and TRBJ2-3 genes on either side, the full variable domain is GAGVSQSPRYKVAKRGQDVALRCDPISGHVSLFWYQQALGQGPEFLTYFQNEAQLDKSGLPSDRFFAERPEGSVSTLKIQRTQQEDSAVYLCASSQTPPILRGTQYFGPGTRLTVL.